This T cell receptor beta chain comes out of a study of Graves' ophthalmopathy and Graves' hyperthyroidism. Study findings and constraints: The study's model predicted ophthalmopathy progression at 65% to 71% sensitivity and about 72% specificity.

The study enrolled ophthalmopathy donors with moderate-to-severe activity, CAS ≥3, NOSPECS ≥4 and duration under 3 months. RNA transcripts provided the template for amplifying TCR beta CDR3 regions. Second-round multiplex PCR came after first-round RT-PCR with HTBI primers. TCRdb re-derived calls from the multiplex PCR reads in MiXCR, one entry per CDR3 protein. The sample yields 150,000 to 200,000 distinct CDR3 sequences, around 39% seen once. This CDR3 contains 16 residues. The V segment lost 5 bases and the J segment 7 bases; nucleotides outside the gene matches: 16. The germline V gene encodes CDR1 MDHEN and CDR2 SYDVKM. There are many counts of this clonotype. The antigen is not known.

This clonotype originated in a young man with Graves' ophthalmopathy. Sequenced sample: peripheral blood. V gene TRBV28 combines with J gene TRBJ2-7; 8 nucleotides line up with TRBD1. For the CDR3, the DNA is TGTGCCAGCAGTATAGAGGACAGGGAACTGGGGTGGGAGCAGTACTTC. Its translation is CASSIEDRELGWEQYF.